What follows are 14 T cell receptor beta chains derived from one specimen sequenced in a study of blood T cell repertoires in COVID-19. Produced via immunoSEQ multiplex PCR; TCRdb's table is partial and in-frame only. The top ten hold 7% to 8.5% of the sample, which has 200,000 or so clones, 80% seen once. Sequenced: PBMCs or T cells enriched from blood (not recorded which). The receptors originated from a woman in her 40s with acute COVID-19.

The chain links TRBV5-8 to TRBJ1-1; D gene uncertain. This CDR3 is built from 12 residues. The V and J ends lost 2 bases and 6 bases respectively, with 8 bases between them. From germline, CDR1 is SGHTS and CDR2 YDEGEE. CDR3 residues: CASSFLASEAFF. The CDR3 DNA follows: TGTGCCAGCAGCTTCCTGGCCTCTGAAGCTTTCTTT.

The chain carries TRBV18 and TRBJ1-1; D is ambiguous. The ends were cut back, 3 bases at V and 1 base at J, with 6 bases in the middle. CDR1 and CDR2 from the germline V gene are KGHSH and LQKENI. This CDR3 is 13 amino acids long. CDR3 DNA sequence: TGTGCCAGCTCACCGGGCGCGAACACTGAAGCTTTCTTT. Translated: CASSPGANTEAFF. The full variable domain, its missing parts supplied by reference TRBV18 and TRBJ1-1, is NAGVMQNPRHLVRRRGQEARLRCSPMKGHSHVYWYRQLPEEGLKFMVYLQKENIIDESGMPKERFSAEFPKEGPSILRIQQVVRGDSAAYFCASSPGANTEAFFGQGTRLTVV.

This clone came up once. The chain combines TRBV12-3 or TRBV12-4 with TRBJ1-2; D unresolved. Trimming pared 5 bases from V and 2 bases from J, leaving 3 bases between. The CDR3 is made up of 11 amino acids. The CDR3, as DNA: TGTGCCAGCAGTCAAAACTATGGCTACACCTTC. Encoded protein: CASSQNYGYTF.

This CDR3 reads CASSPRARYTGELFF. The DNA of the CDR3 is TGTGCCAGCAGTCCCCGCGCCAGGTACACCGGGGAGCTGTTTTTT. The genes are TRBV6-5 and TRBJ2-2, with D unclear. CDR1 is MNHEY, CDR2 SVGAGI, per germline. The V gene lost 5 bases and the J gene lost 3 bases, with 13 bases spanning the gap. There are 15 residues in the CDR3.

The chain employs TRBV5-4 and TRBJ2-3; 8 bases are shared with TRBD2. The V and J ends lost 0 bases and 6 bases, in that order; junction bases with no gene match: 3. This CDR3 region has 14 residues. Looked up from germline, CDR1 is SGHNT and CDR2 is YYREEE (reference sequence). The CDR3, as DNA: TGTGCCAGCAGCTTGGGAGCGGGAGACGATACGCAGTATTTT. Amino acids: CASSLGAGDDTQYF.

V and J are TRBV18 and TRBJ1-1, with 9 bases identical to TRBD1. The germline V gene has CDR1 KGHSH and CDR2 LQKENI. Trimming took 1 base from V and 11 from J; bases not matched to a gene: 8. This CDR3 is built from 14 residues. CDR3 DNA: TGTGCCAGCTCACCACGGGCTGGACAGGGGAGCGCTTTCTTT. Residues: CASSPRAGQGSAFF.

The chain employs TRBV28 and TRBJ1-5; a weak D match, TRBD1 (5 bases). V shed 7 bases and J shed 1 base, with 8 bases lying between them. CDR3 length: 13 amino acids. Germline V CDR1 and CDR2: MDHEN, SYDVKM. DNA of the CDR3: TGTGCCAGCAAAAAGGGGAGCAATCAGCCCCAGCATTTT. This translates into CASKKGSNQPQHF.

V gene TRBV2 combines with J gene TRBJ1-2; D gene unclear. CDR1 and CDR2 (germline): SNHLY, FYNNEI. The CDR3 is made up of 12 amino acids. Trimming stripped 7 bases from V and 0 bases from J, with 6 bases between. CDR3 amino acids: CASTGTNYGYTF. The CDR3 DNA sequence: TGTGCCAGCACAGGCACTAACTATGGCTACACCTTC.

The V call is TRBV6-4, the J call TRBJ2-2, with D maybe TRBD2 (5 bases). Trimming removed 4 bases from V and 7 bases from J, with 10 bases in between. The CDR3 is 13 residues long. CDR1 MRHNA and CDR2 SNTAGT come from the germline V gene. CDR3 nucleotide sequence: TGTGCCAGCAGTGGCGAGGGCAGCGGGGAGCTGTTTTTT. Residues: CASSGEGSGELFF.

The chain has TRBV29-1 and TRBJ1-6; 8 bases line up with TRBD1. The V gene end was trimmed by 6 bases and the J gene end by 7 bases; junction bases not matched to a gene: 2. This CDR3 has 12 residues. Germline CDR1 is SQVTM and CDR2 is ANQGSEA. This CDR3 is CSVRTGNSPLHF. As DNA, the CDR3 is TGCAGCGTGAGGACAGGGAATTCACCCCTCCACTTT.

Notes on this clone: At one end the junction does not follow the germline gene, possibly because of a read error. The genes are TRBV7-9 and TRBJ2-1; 9 bases are shared with TRBD2. This CDR3 has 17 amino acids. Germline CDR1 reads SEHNR; CDR2 reads FQNEAQ (reference sequence). CDR3 sequence (DNA): TGTGCCAGCAGCTTAGACCCTAGCGGGACCTCCTCCAATGAGCAGTTCTTC. Its translation is CASSLDPSGTSSNEQFF. Full variable domain (remainder filled in from reference TRBV7-9 and TRBJ2-1): DTGVSQNPRHKITKRGQNVTFRCDPISEHNRLYWYRQTLGQGPEFLTYFQNEAQLEKSRLLSDRFSAERPKGSFSTLEIQRTEQGDSAMYLCASSLDPSGTSSNEQFFGPGTRLTVL.

The chain has TRBV7-9 and TRBJ1-2, with 7 bases that match TRBD1. The CDR3 contains 14 residues. Germline CDR1 SEHNR, CDR2 FQNEAQ (reference sequence). V lost 5 bases, J lost 4 bases, and 7 bases stayed unmatched. For the CDR3, the DNA is TGTGCCAGCAGCCCAAACAGGGGAACCTATGGCTACACCTTC. Protein: CASSPNRGTYGYTF. The full variable domain, its missing parts supplied by reference TRBV7-9 and TRBJ1-2, is DTGVSQNPRHKITKRGQNVTFRCDPISEHNRLYWYRQTLGQGPEFLTYFQNEAQLEKSRLLSDRFSAERPKGSFSTLEIQRTEQGDSAMYLCASSPNRGTYGYTFGSGTRLTVV.

The chain uses TRBV5-1 and TRBJ2-3, with 8 bases aligning to TRBD2. V dropped 4 bases and J dropped 0; count of bases not matched to a gene: 7. Germline V gene lookup returns CDR1 SGHRS and CDR2 YFSETQ. This CDR3 has 16 residues. DNA for the CDR3: TGCGCCAGCAGCCCCAGGACTAGCCTTAGCACAGATACGCAGTATTTT. This sequence encodes CASSPRTSLSTDTQYF.

This sequence joins TRBV29-1 and TRBJ2-5; TRBD2 aligns across 7 bases. The CDR3 is 13 residues long. The V gene's germline CDR1 is SQVTM and CDR2 ANQGSEA. V shed 7 bases and J 5 bases; nucleotides not matched to a gene: 10. The CDR3 sequence is CSGAQTSWETQYF. CDR3 nucleotide sequence: TGCAGCGGAGCCCAGACTAGCTGGGAGACCCAGTACTTC.